The rows below give T cell receptor beta chains drawn from one sample of a study of blood T cell repertoires in COVID-19. Measured with immunoSEQ multiplex PCR; TCRdb has only the in-frame clones, and not every one. The repertoire holds roughly 150,000 clones, roughly 80% seen once, with around 6% in the top ten. Sequencing was performed on PBMCs or T cells enriched from blood (not recorded which). Source of these receptors: a woman between 35 and 50 years old with acute COVID-19. Both conserved end residues are part of each CDR3. A D gene is named only where the DNA matches it firmly. Some rows mark clone size as missing; the rest say once, few, many or name a class of expanded clone.

D: -; J: TRBJ2-5; V: TRBV10-3; size: once; DNA: TGTGCCATCAGTGAGTCGTCGAGAGTTGGAGAGACCCAGTACTTC; CDR3: CAISESSRVGETQYF
D: -; J: TRBJ1-3; V: TRBV19; size: -; DNA: TGTGCCAGTAGTGTGTTGGGGGGCTCTGGAAACACCATATATTTT; CDR3: CASSVLGGSGNTIYF
D: -; J: TRBJ2-7; V: TRBV11-3; size: -; DNA: TGTGCCAGCAGCTTAGGATCTGGGCAGTCCTACGAGCAGTACTTC; CDR3: CASSLGSGQSYEQYF
D: -; J: TRBJ1-4; V: TRBV11-2; size: -; DNA: TGTGCCAGCAGCTCTCGTCTCTTAGGACTTAATGAAAAACTGTTTTTT; CDR3: CASSSRLLGLNEKLFF
D: TRBD1; J: TRBJ2-3; V: TRBV7-6; size: -; DNA: TGTGCCAGCAGCCCCGGACAGGGTCCGACAGATACGCAGTATTTT; CDR3: CASSPGQGPTDTQYF
D: TRBD1; J: TRBJ1-1; V: TRBV18; size: -; DNA: TGTGCCAGCTCACTCCGGGACAGGGAGTTTATGGGCGCTTTCTTT; CDR3: CASSLRDREFMGAFF
D: -; J: TRBJ1-1; V: TRBV30; size: once; DNA: TGTGCCTGGAGTGTACGGGTTAGCACTGAAGCTTTCTTT; CDR3: CAWSVRVSTEAFF
D: -; J: TRBJ1-1; V: TRBV11-3; size: -; DNA: TGTGCCAGCAGCTTAGACGGCCGGCAGGGAGGGTACACTGAAGCTTTCTTT; CDR3: CASSLDGRQGGYTEAFF
D: TRBD1; J: TRBJ1-5; V: TRBV2; size: -; DNA: TGTGCCAGCAGAGGGGCGACAGGGGGACGCAATCAGCCCCAGCATTTT; CDR3: CASRGATGGRNQPQHF
D: -; J: TRBJ1-1; V: TRBV6-5; size: few; DNA: TGTGCCAGCAGACCTCGACATCAGAACACTGAAGCTTTCTTT; CDR3: CASRPRHQNTEAFF
D: -; J: TRBJ1-1; V: TRBV15; size: medium-sized; DNA: TGTGCCACCAGCAGAGAGGGACACCCGAACACTGAAGCTTTCTTT; CDR3: CATSREGHPNTEAFF
D: TRBD1; J: TRBJ1-5; V: TRBV6-6; size: -; DNA: TGTGCCAGCAGCAATGAGGGTAGAGGGACAGCGGCCGATAGCAATCAGCCCCAGCATTTT; CDR3: CASSNEGRGTAADSNQPQHF
D: -; J: TRBJ2-3; V: TRBV9; size: -; DNA: TGTGCCAGCAGCGTGGCTCGTTGGGGGCCCACAGATACGCAGTATTTT; CDR3: CASSVARWGPTDTQYF
D: TRBD2; J: TRBJ2-7; V: TRBV5-1; size: -; DNA: TGCGCCAGCAGCTCGGGAGGATTGGGCGAGCAGTACTTC; CDR3: CASSSGGLGEQYF
D: TRBD2; J: TRBJ2-1; V: TRBV28; size: many; DNA: TGTGCCAGCAGATCTAGCGGGAGGTACAATGAGCAGTTCTTC; CDR3: CASRSSGRYNEQFF
D: TRBD1; J: TRBJ2-1; V: TRBV24-1; size: -; DNA: TGTGCCACCAGTGATTCCAACAGGGGTGAGGACAATGAGCAGTTCTTC; CDR3: CATSDSNRGEDNEQFF
D: TRBD1; J: TRBJ1-3; V: TRBV5-1; size: -; DNA: TGCGCCAGCAGCATGGGACAGGGATCCGGAAACACCATATATTTT; CDR3: CASSMGQGSGNTIYF
D: TRBD1; J: TRBJ2-1; V: TRBV18; size: -; DNA: TGTGCCAGCTCAACGACAGGGGTAAATGAGCAGTTCTTC; CDR3: CASSTTGVNEQFF
D: TRBD1; J: TRBJ1-1; V: TRBV7-8; size: -; DNA: TGTGCCAGCAGCTTAGCGGCCAGGGGGCCGGTTTATGCTTTCTTT; CDR3: CASSLAARGPVYAFF
D: -; J: TRBJ2-1; V: TRBV19; size: -; DNA: TGTGCCAGTAAGCGATTGAGCTCCTACAATGAGCAGTTCTTC; CDR3: CASKRLSSYNEQFF
D: -; J: TRBJ2-1; V: TRBV5-1; size: -; DNA: TGCGCCAGCAGCACCCAGGGGAGCTCCTACAATGAGCAGTTCTTC; CDR3: CASSTQGSSYNEQFF
D: -; J: TRBJ2-2; V: TRBV9; size: -; DNA: TGTGCCAGCAGCGTCCGGGTCGGGGAGCTGTTTTTT; CDR3: CASSVRVGELFF
D: -; J: TRBJ2-1; V: TRBV9; size: -; DNA: TGTGCCAGCAGCGTAGCCCCGAGCTCCTACAATGAGCAGTTCTTC; CDR3: CASSVAPSSYNEQFF
D: -; J: TRBJ2-7; V: TRBV7-2; size: -; DNA: TGTGCCAGCAGCCTAGAACAGGGCTACGAGCAGTACTTC; CDR3: CASSLEQGYEQYF
D: TRBD1; J: TRBJ1-1; V: TRBV7-2; size: -; DNA: TGTGCCAGCAGCTTATCGGGGACAGGGGGCACTGAAGCTTTCTTT; CDR3: CASSLSGTGGTEAFF